Sequencing of this T cell receptor beta chain was carried out in a study of blood T cell repertoires in COVID-19. The CDR3 is 14 residues long. CDR1 is MDHEN and CDR2 is SYDVKM in the germline V gene. V lost 7 bases, J lost 1 base, and 11 bases lay in between. Sequenced by immunoSEQ multiplex PCR; TCRdb stores in-frame clones only, minus some. The repertoire has about 170,000 clones, over 65% of them found once; the top ten carry nearly 4.5%. This TCR came from a woman aged 50 to 60 who had recovered from COVID-19. The rearrangement joins TRBV28 to TRBJ1-3; D call uncertain. The sequencing input was PBMCs or T cells enriched from blood (not recorded which). DNA for the CDR3: TGTGCCAGCATGGTCAGTACATCTGGAAACACCATATATTTT. Protein product: CASMVSTSGNTIYF.